This is a list of T cell receptor beta chains from one sample in a study of post-analysis software for immune sequencing data. One entry per CDR3 protein, called by TCRdb with MiXCR from the PCR reads. The table records more than 450,000 distinct CDR3 sequences, 34% of them present only once. The source material was blood. The origin of the receptors is a girl younger than 18 with multiple sclerosis. Each CDR3 is given with its conserved first and last residue. D genes are given only for firm matches. Size is stated for part of the rows, as once, few or many counts, or as a class when the clone is expanded.

J gene,D gene,V gene,CDR3 length,clone size,CDR3 DNA,CDR3 protein
TRBJ2-7,TRBD2,TRBV3-1,14,few,TGTGCCAGCAGCCAGGGGACTAGCGGGGGGGTTAAGTACTTC,CASSQGTSGGVKYF
TRBJ2-5,.,TRBV5-1,16,.,TGCGCCAGCAGCTCCCCCCCGCGGGGGCTTCAAGAGACCCAGTACTTC,CASSSPPRGLQETQYF
TRBJ1-5,.,TRBV20-1,15,.,TGCAGTGTCGTGAGATCGGAGGGAGGCAATCAGCCCCAGCATTTT,CSVVRSEGGNQPQHF
TRBJ2-1,TRBD2,TRBV6-5,14,.,TGTGCCAGCAGTCCGTGGGGGGGTGACAATGAGCAGTTCTTC,CASSPWGGDNEQFF
TRBJ2-1,.,TRBV7-3,15,.,TGTGCCAGCAGCTCCCCCGGGGCCGGCTACAATGAGCAGTTCTTC,CASSSPGAGYNEQFF
TRBJ2-3,.,TRBV20-1,13,few,TGCAGTGCCGTCCGGCCCCCCACAGATACGCAGTATTTT,CSAVRPPTDTQYF
TRBJ1-3,.,TRBV6-5,13,.,TGTGCCAGCAGTTACTCCCGGGACTCTACCATATATTTT,CASSYSRDSTIYF
TRBJ1-2,.,TRBV5-1,13,.,TGCGCCAGCAGCTTGTTCCTTAACTATGGCTACACCTTC,CASSLFLNYGYTF
TRBJ2-4,.,TRBV5-1,14,many,TGCGCCAGCAGCTTGGACAGGGCCAAAAACATTCAGTACTTC,CASSLDRAKNIQYF
TRBJ1-1,.,TRBV20-1,13,.,TGCAGTGCTAGACTGGGTCGGTGGACTGAAGCTTTCTTT,CSARLGRWTEAFF
TRBJ2-1,.,TRBV18,13,few,TGTGCCAGCTCGTACAGGGAACTGAATGAGCAGTTCTTC,CASSYRELNEQFF
TRBJ2-5,.,TRBV7-9,14,few,TGTGCCAGCAGCTTTGGGACATCGGGAGAGACCCAGTACTTC,CASSFGTSGETQYF
TRBJ1-2,.,TRBV13,14,.,TGTGCCAGCCGGGGAAGTCCGGACGTCTATGGCTACACCTTC,CASRGSPDVYGYTF
TRBJ2-4,TRBD1,TRBV20-1,13,few,TGCAGTGCTCTGACAGGGGGCCAAAACATTCAGTACTTC,CSALTGGQNIQYF
TRBJ2-1,TRBD2,TRBV9,18,.,TGTGCCAGCAGCGCCAACCAAAAAGGGCGGGGGGGTCAGGATGAGCAGTTCTTC,CASSANQKGRGGQDEQFF
TRBJ2-4,TRBD2,TRBV20-1,17,.,TGCAGTGCTAGAGGGACTAGCGGGGGGGTAGCCAAAAACATTCAGTACTTC,CSARGTSGGVAKNIQYF
TRBJ2-1,.,TRBV11-2,16,few,TGTGCCAGCAGCTTAGGAGGGGGTGCTTCCTACAATGAGCAGTTCTTC,CASSLGGGASYNEQFF
TRBJ1-1,.,TRBV28,16,.,TGTGCCAGCAGGCCGGCCCCGCGGGCCCAGAACACTGAAGCTTTCTTT,CASRPAPRAQNTEAFF
TRBJ1-5,.,TRBV20-1,9,.,TGCAGTGCCGATCAGCCCCAGCATTTT,CSADQPQHF
TRBJ2-1,.,TRBV10-3,15,few,TGTGCCATCAGTGATACAGAGGACTACTACAATGAGCAGTTCTTC,CAISDTEDYYNEQFF
TRBJ1-6,.,TRBV7-6,17,.,TGTGCCAGCAGCCCACTACGAGGCTCAGGGTCTTATTCACCCCTCCACTTT,CASSPLRGSGSYSPLHF
TRBJ1-1,.,TRBV20-1,13,.,TGCAGTGGATGGACGGATATGAACACTGAAGCTTTCTTT,CSGWTDMNTEAFF
TRBJ2-2,.,TRBV7-2,15,few,TGTGCCAGCAGCGATAGGCCTACGAACACCGGGGAGCTGTTTTTT,CASSDRPTNTGELFF
TRBJ1-4,TRBD1,TRBV12-3/TRBV12-4,15,.,TGTGCCAGCAGTTCCGGACAGGGGGTAGGAGAAAAACTGTTTTTT,CASSSGQGVGEKLFF
TRBJ2-2,.,TRBV29-1,13,.,TGCAGCGTGGACAGACAGAACACCGGGGAGCTGTTTTTT,CSVDRQNTGELFF
TRBJ1-2,.,TRBV11-1,14,.,TGTGCCAGCAGCTTCAATGGCGGCCGTTCGGGCTACACCTTC,CASSFNGGRSGYTF
TRBJ1-1,.,TRBV20-1,15,few,TGCAGTGCTAGTGGGTCAGCGGCGAAGAACACTGAAGCTTTCTTT,CSASGSAAKNTEAFF
TRBJ2-1,.,TRBV28,16,.,TGTGCCAGCAGTTTCCCCACCGGGGGCAAAAACAATGAGCAGTTCTTC,CASSFPTGGKNNEQFF
TRBJ1-2,.,TRBV6-5,16,.,TGTGCCAGCAGTTACGCTCCGAACAAGATGATAGGTGGCTACACCTTC,CASSYAPNKMIGGYTF
TRBJ1-6,.,TRBV21-1,15,few,TGTGCCAGCACCAAACAGGGGGCGCATAATTCACCCCTCCACTTT,CASTKQGAHNSPLHF
TRBJ2-1,TRBD2,TRBV2,15,.,TGTGCCAGCAGTGGGACTAGCGGGGGGGCCCATGAGCAGTTCTTC,CASSGTSGGAHEQFF
TRBJ2-1,TRBD2,TRBV20-1,16,.,TGCAGTGCTAGAGCTCAGACTAGCGGGTTATACAATGAGCAGTTCTTC,CSARAQTSGLYNEQFF
TRBJ2-7,.,TRBV6-1,11,.,TGTGCCAGCCGGGGCCCCTACGAGCAGTACTTC,CASRGPYEQYF
TRBJ1-5,.,TRBV6-2/TRBV6-3,14,.,TGTGCCAGCAGTTACTCGAACCGGGATCAGCCCCAGCATTTT,CASSYSNRDQPQHF
TRBJ2-1,.,TRBV5-1,16,few,TGCGCCAGCAGCCCTCGTCCCAGGGATATAACGGCTGAGCAGTTCTTC,CASSPRPRDITAEQFF
TRBJ2-5,TRBD1,TRBV20-1,16,.,TGCAGTGCCGGAAAAGAAACAGGGGGCATCGCCTACGGGCAGTACTTC,CSAGKETGGIAYGQYF
TRBJ2-1,TRBD1,TRBV28,15,few,TGTGCCAGCAGTCCAACAGGGGCCCGCTACAATGAGCAGTTCTTC,CASSPTGARYNEQFF
TRBJ2-2,.,TRBV2,15,few,TGTGCCAGCGGTTCAGGGACCACTAAAATCGGGGAGCTGTTTTTT,CASGSGTTKIGELFF
TRBJ1-3,.,TRBV28,14,few,TGTGCCAGCAGCCAGTTTGAAGGCGGAAACACCATATATTTT,CASSQFEGGNTIYF
TRBJ2-1,.,TRBV11-2,18,.,TGTGCCAGCAGCTTAGAGGGACCCTCCGAGGCCCTTTACAATGAGCAGTTCTTC,CASSLEGPSEALYNEQFF
TRBJ1-2,.,TRBV6-5,15,.,TGTGCCAGCAGTCCTAGGGCAGGGGTTTTCTTCGGCTACACCTTC,CASSPRAGVFFGYTF
TRBJ1-2,.,TRBV15,14,.,TGTGCCACCAGCCCTACCGAGCGGGTCTATGGCTACACCTTC,CATSPTERVYGYTF
TRBJ2-5,TRBD2,TRBV4-1,20,.,TGCGCCAGCAGCCAAGATGATCCCGGGACTAGCGGGGGGGCCATAAAGACCCAGTACTTC,CASSQDDPGTSGGAIKTQYF
TRBJ2-7,.,TRBV4-1,15,.,TGCGCCAGCAGCCAATTTTCCTCCTACGGCTACGAGCAGTACTTC,CASSQFSSYGYEQYF
TRBJ2-5,TRBD2,TRBV20-1,14,.,TGCAGTGCTGGCCTAGCGGGGAGCCAAGAGACCCAGTACTTC,CSAGLAGSQETQYF
TRBJ2-5,TRBD2,TRBV29-1,16,few,TGCAGCGGGGGGGTCAAAAGCGGGGTACTGAAAGAGACCCAGTACTTC,CSGGVKSGVLKETQYF
TRBJ2-4,TRBD2,TRBV3-1,19,.,TGTGCCAGCAGCCCTTGGACTAGCGGGAACAAATTAGTCAAAAACATTCAGTACTTC,CASSPWTSGNKLVKNIQYF
TRBJ2-7,TRBD1,TRBV5-1,15,.,TGCGCCAGCAGCCCAGAGACAGGGTATTCCCACGAGCAGTACTTC,CASSPETGYSHEQYF
TRBJ2-2,.,TRBV10-3,16,.,TGTGCCATCAGTGAGTCGCGTCAGACGAACACCGGGGAGCTGTTTTTT,CAISESRQTNTGELFF
TRBJ1-2,.,TRBV7-2,13,.,TGTGCCAGCAGCTTAGCTCCCCTTAAAGGCTACACCTTC,CASSLAPLKGYTF
TRBJ1-1,.,TRBV7-2,13,few,TGTGCCAGCATTTATAGGATGAACACTGAAGCTTTCTTT,CASIYRMNTEAFF
TRBJ1-1,.,TRBV6-5,13,.,TGTGCCAGCAGGCGAGGCAGGGACACTGAAGCTTTCTTT,CASRRGRDTEAFF
TRBJ1-1,.,TRBV18,16,few,TGTGCCAGCTCACCAAGTTTTACAGGGTCGACCACTGAAGCTTTCTTT,CASSPSFTGSTTEAFF
TRBJ2-3,.,TRBV28,13,.,TGTGCCAGCAGTTTCCGGGGGTTTGGTACGCAGTATTTT,CASSFRGFGTQYF
TRBJ2-7,.,TRBV20-1,14,.,TGCAGTGCTAGCCGGTCCAGGGGCACTTACGAGCAGTACTTC,CSASRSRGTYEQYF